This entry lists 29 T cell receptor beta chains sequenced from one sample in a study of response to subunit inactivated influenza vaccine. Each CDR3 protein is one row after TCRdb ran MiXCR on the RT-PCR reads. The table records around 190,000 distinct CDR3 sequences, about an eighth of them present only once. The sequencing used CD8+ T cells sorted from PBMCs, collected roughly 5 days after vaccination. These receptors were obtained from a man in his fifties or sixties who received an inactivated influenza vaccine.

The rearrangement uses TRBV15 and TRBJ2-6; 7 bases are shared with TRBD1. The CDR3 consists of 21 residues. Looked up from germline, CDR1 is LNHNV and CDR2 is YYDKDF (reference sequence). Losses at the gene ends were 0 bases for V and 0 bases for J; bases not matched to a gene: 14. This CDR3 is CATSRDRATGSITSGANVLTF. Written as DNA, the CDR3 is TGTGCCACCAGCAGAGATAGGGCGACAGGGTCAATTACCTCTGGGGCCAACGTCCTGACTTTC.

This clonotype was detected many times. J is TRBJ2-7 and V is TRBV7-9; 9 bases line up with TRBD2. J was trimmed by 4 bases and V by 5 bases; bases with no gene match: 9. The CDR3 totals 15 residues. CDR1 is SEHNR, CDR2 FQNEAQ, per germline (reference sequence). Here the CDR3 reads CASSPNSGRRYEQYF. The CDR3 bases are TGTGCCAGCAGCCCTAATAGCGGGAGAAGGTACGAGCAGTACTTC.

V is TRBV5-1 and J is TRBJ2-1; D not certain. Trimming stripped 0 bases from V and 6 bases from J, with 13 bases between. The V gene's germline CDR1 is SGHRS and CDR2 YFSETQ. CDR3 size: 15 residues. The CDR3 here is CASSLELSPLNEQFF. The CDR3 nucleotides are TGCGCCAGCAGCTTGGAGCTATCTCCCCTCAATGAGCAGTTCTTC.

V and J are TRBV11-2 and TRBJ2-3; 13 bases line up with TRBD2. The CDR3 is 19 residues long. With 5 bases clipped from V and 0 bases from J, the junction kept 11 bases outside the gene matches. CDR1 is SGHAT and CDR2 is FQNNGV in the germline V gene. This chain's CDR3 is CASSVSGTSGISSTDTQYF. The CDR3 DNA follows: TGTGCCAGCAGCGTTTCCGGGACTAGCGGGATCTCGAGCACAGATACGCAGTATTTT.

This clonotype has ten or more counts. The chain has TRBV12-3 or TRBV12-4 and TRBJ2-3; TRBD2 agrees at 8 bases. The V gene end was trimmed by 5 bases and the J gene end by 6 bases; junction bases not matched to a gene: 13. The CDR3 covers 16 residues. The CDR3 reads CASSPWAGGSEDTQYF. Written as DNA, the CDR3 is TGTGCCAGCAGTCCATGGGCGGGGGGTTCTGAGGATACGCAGTATTTT.

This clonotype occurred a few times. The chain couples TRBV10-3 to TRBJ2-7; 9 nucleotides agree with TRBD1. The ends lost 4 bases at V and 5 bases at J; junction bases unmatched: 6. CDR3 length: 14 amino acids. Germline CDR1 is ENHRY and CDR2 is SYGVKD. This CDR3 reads CAISVGTGWNEQYF. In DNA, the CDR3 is TGTGCCATCAGTGTGGGGACAGGGTGGAACGAGCAGTACTTC.

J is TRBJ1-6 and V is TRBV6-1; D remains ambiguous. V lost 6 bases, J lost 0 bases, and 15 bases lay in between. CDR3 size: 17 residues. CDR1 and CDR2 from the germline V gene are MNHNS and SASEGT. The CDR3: CASRKSAGPSYNSPLHF. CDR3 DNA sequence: TGTGCCAGCAGAAAATCGGCGGGTCCCTCCTATAATTCACCCCTCCACTTT.

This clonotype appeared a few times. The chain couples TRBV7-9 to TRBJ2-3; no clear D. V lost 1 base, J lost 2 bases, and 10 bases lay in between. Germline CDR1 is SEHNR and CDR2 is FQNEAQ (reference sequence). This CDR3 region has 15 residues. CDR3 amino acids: CASSLDVSYTDTQYF. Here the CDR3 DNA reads TGTGCCAGCAGCTTAGATGTCTCCTACACAGATACGCAGTATTTT.

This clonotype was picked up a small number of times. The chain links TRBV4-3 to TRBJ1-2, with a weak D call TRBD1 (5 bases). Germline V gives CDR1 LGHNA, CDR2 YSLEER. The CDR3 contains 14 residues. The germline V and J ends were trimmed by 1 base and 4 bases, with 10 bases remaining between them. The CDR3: CASSQGDWTYGYTF. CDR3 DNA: TGCGCCAGCAGCCAAGGGGACTGGACCTATGGCTACACCTTC.

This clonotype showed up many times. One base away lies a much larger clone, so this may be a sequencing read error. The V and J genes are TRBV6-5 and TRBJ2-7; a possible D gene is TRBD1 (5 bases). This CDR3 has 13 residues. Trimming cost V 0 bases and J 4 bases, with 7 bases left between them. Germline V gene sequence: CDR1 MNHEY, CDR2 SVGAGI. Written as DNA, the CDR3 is TGTGCCAGCAGTTACTCGAAGGGGTACGAGCAGTACTTC. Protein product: CASSYSKGYEQYF.

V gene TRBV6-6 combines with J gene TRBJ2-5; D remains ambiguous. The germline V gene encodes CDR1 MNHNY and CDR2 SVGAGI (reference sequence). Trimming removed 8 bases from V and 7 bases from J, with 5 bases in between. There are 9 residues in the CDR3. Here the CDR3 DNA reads TGTGCCAGCGGCGGGACCCAGTACTTC. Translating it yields CASGGTQYF.

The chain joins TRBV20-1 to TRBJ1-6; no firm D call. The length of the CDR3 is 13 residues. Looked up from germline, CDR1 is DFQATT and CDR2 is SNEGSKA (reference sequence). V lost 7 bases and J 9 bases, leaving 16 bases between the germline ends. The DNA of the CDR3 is TGCAGTGGAGCAGAACCACCTGGTTCACCCCTCCACTTT. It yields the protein CSGAEPPGSPLHF.

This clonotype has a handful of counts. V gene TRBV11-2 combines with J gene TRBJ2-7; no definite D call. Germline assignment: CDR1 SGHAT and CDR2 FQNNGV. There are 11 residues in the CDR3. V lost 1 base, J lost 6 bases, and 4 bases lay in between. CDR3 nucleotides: TGTGCCAGCAGCTTAGTCTCCGAGCAGTACTTC. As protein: CASSLVSEQYF.

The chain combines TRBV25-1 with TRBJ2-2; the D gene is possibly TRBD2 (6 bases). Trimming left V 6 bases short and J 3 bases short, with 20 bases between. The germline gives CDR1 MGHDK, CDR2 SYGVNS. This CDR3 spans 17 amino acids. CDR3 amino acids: CASSEGRWEVDTGELFF. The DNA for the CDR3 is TGTGCCAGCAGCGAGGGCCGGTGGGAGGTGGACACCGGGGAGCTGTTTTTT.

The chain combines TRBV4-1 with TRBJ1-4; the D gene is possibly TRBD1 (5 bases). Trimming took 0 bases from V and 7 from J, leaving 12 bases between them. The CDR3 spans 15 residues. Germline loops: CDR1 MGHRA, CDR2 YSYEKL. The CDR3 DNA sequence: TGCGCCAGCAGCCAAGAAGGAGGGACGGGTGAAAAACTGTTTTTT. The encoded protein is CASSQEGGTGEKLFF.

In nucleotides, the CDR3 is TGTGCCACCAGAGATCCGGGACAGGCCTACGAGCAGTACTTC. Translated, it gives CATRDPGQAYEQYF. This chain uses TRBV15 with TRBJ2-7, with 8 bases that match TRBD1. There are 14 residues in the CDR3. J lost 2 bases, V lost 6 bases, and 6 bases had no gene match. The germline V gene encodes CDR1 LNHNV and CDR2 YYDKDF (reference sequence).

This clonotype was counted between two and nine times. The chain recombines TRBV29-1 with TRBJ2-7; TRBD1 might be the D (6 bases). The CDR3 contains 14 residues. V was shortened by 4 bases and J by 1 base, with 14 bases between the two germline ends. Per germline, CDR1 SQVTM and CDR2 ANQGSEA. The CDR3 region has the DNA TGCAGCGTTGTGACAGACAGGTTATCCTACGAGCAGTACTTC. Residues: CSVVTDRLSYEQYF.

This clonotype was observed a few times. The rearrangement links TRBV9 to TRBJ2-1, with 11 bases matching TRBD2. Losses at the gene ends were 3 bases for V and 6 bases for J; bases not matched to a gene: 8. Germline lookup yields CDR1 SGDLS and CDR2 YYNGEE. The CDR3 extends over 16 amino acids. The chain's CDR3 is CASSETSGSYRNEQFF. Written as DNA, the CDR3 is TGTGCCAGCAGCGAAACTAGCGGGAGTTACCGCAATGAGCAGTTCTTC.

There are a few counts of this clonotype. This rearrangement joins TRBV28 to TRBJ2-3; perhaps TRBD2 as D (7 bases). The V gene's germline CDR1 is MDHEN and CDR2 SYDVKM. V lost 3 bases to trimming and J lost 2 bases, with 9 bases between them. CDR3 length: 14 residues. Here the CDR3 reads CASSLGGATDTQYF. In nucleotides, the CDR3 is TGTGCCAGCAGTTTGGGGGGGGCCACAGATACGCAGTATTTT.

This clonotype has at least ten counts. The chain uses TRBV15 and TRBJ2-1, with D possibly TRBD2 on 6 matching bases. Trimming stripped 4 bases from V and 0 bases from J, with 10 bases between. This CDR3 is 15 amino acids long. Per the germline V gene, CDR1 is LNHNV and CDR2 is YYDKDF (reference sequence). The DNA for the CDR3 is TGTGCCACCAGCACCGGGACTTCCTCCTACAATGAGCAGTTCTTC. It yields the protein CATSTGTSSYNEQFF.

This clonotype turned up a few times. The CDR3 sequence: CSARELAGESYEQYF. The CDR3 DNA reads as TGCAGTGCTAGAGAACTAGCGGGAGAGTCCTACGAGCAGTACTTC. The chain links TRBV20-1 to TRBJ2-7; 11 nucleotides match TRBD2. The germline V gene has CDR1 DFQATT and CDR2 SNEGSKA (reference sequence). The V segment lost 0 bases and the J segment 1 base; nucleotides outside the gene matches: 2. The CDR3 is 15 amino acids.

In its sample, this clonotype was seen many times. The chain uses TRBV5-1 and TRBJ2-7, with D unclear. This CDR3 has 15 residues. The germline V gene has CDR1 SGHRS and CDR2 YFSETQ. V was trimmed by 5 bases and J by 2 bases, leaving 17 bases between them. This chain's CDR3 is CASSLDIFVTYEQYF. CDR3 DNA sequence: TGCGCCAGCAGTCTTGACATCTTCGTCACCTACGAGCAGTACTTC.

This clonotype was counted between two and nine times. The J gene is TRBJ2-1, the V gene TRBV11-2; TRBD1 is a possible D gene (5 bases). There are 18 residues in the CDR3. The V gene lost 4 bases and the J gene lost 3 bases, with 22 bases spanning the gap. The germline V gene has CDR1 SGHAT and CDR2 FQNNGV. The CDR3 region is CASSSPPQVAMGYNEQFF. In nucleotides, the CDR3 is TGTGCCAGCAGCTCACCCCCACAGGTGGCTATGGGCTACAATGAGCAGTTCTTC.

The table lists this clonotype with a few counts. CDR3 protein: CASSQDRQGKSYEQYF. Written as DNA, the CDR3 is TGCGCCAGCAGCCAAGATCGGCAGGGGAAAAGCTACGAGCAGTACTTC. V and J are TRBV4-3 and TRBJ2-7; the D gene is possibly TRBD1 (6 bases). The CDR3 runs 16 residues. V lost 0 bases and J 3 bases, leaving 15 bases between the germline ends. The V gene's germline CDR1 is LGHNA and CDR2 YSLEER.

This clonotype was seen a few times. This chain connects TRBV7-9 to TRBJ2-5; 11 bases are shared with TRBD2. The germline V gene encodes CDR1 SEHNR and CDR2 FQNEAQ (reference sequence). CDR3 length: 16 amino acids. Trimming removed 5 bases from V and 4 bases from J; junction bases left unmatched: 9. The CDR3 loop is CASSPLAGGAGETQYF. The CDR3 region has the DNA TGTGCCAGCAGCCCCTTAGCGGGGGGGGCGGGAGAGACCCAGTACTTC.

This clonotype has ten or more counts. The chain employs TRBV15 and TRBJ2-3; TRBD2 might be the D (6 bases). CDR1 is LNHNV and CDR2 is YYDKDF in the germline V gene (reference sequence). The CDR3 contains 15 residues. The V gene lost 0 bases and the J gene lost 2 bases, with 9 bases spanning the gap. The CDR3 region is CATSRDPGLTDTQYF. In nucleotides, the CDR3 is TGTGCCACCAGCAGAGATCCGGGACTCACAGATACGCAGTATTTT.

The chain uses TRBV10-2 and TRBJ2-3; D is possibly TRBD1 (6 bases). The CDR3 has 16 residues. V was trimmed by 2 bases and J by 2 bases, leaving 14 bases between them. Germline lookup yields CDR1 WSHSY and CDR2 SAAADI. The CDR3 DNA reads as TGCGCCAGCAGTGAGAACAGGGAAAGATTCACAGATACGCAGTATTTT. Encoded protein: CASSENRERFTDTQYF.

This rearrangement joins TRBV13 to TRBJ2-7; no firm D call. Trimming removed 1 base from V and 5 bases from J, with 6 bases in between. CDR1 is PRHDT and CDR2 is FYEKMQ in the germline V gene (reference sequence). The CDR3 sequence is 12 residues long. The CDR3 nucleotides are TGTGCCAGCAGCTTAGAGGTAGACGAGCAGTACTTC. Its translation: CASSLEVDEQYF.

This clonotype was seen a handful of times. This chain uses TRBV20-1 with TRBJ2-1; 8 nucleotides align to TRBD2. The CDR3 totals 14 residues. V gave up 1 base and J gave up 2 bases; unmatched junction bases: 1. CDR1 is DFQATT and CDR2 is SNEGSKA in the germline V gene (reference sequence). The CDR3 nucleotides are TGCAGTGCTAGAGCGGGGGGGCCCTACAATGAGCAGTTCTTC. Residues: CSARAGGPYNEQFF.